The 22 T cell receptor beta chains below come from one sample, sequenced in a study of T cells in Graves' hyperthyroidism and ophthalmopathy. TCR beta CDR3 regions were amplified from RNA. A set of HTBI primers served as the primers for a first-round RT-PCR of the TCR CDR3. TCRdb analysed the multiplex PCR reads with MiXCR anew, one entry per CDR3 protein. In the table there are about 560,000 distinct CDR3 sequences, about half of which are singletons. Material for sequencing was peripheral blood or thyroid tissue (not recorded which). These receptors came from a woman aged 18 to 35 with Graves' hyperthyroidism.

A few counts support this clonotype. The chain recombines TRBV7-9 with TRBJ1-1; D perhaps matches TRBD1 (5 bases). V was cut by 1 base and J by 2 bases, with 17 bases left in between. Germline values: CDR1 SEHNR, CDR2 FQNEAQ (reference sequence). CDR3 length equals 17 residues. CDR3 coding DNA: TGTGCCAGCAGCTTAGTCCCGGGGACGGATGAAAACACTGAAGCTTTCTTT. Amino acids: CASSLVPGTDENTEAFF.

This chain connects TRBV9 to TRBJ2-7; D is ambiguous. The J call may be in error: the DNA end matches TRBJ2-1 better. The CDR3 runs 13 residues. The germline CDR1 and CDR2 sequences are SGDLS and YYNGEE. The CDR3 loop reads CASSVGTLGEQFF. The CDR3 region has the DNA TGTGCCAGCAGCGTAGGAACTCTCGGTGAGCAGTTCTTC.

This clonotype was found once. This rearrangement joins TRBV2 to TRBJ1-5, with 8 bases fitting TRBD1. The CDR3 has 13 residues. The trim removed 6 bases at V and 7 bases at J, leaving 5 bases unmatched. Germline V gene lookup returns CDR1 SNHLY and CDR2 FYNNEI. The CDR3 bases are TGTGCCAGCAGGACAGGGGTCTTGCAGCCCCAGCATTTT. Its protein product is CASRTGVLQPQHF.

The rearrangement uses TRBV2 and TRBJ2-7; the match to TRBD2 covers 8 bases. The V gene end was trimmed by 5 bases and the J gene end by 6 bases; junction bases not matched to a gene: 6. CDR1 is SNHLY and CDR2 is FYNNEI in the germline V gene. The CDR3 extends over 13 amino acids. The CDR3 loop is CASSPGTRGEQYF. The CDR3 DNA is TGTGCCAGCAGTCCCGGGACTAGAGGCGAGCAGTACTTC.

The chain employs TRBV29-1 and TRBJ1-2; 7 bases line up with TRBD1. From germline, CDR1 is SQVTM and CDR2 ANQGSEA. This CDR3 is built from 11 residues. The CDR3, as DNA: TGCAACTGGGAGGGGGCTCGAGGCTACACCTTC. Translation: CNWEGARGYTF.

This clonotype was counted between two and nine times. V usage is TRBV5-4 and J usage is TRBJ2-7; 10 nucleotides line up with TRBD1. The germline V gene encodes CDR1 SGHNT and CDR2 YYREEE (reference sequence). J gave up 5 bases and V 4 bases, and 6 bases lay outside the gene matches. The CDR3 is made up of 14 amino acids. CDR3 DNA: TGTGCCAGCAGCCCGGGACAGGGGACCCACGAGCAGTACTTC. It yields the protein CASSPGQGTHEQYF.

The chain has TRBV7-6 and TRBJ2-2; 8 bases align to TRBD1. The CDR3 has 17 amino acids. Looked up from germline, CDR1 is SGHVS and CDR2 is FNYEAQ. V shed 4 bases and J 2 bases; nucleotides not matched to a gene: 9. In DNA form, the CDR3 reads TGTGCCAGCAGCTCGGACAGGGCCGGGGTCAACACCGGGGAGCTGTTTTTT. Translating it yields CASSSDRAGVNTGELFF.

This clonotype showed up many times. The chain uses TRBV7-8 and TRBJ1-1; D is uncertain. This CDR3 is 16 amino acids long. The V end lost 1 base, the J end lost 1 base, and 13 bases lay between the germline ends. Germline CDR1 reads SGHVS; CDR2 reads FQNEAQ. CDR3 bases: TGTGCCAGCAGCTTAGGTCGGCAGGTGGGGAACACTGAAGCTTTCTTT. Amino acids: CASSLGRQVGNTEAFF.

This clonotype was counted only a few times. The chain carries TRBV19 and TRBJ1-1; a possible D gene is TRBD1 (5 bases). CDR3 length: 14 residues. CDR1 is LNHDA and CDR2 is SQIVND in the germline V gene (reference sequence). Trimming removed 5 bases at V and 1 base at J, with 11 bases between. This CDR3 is CASSFGDGNTEAFF. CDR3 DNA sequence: TGTGCCAGTAGTTTCGGGGACGGGAACACTGAAGCTTTCTTT. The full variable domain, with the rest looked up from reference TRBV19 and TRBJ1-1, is DGGITQSPKYLFRKEGQNVTLSCEQNLNHDAMYWYRQDPGQGLRLIYYSQIVNDFQKGDIAEGYSVSREKKESFPLTVTSAQKNPTAFYLCASSFGDGNTEAFFGQGTRLTVV.

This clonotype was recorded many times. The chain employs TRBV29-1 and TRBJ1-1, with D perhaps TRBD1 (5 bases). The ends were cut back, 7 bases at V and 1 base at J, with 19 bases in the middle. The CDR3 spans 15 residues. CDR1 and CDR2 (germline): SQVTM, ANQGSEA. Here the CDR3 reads CSAAGTDGGNTEAFF. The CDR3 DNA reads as TGCAGCGCCGCAGGGACGGACGGAGGGAACACTGAAGCTTTCTTT.

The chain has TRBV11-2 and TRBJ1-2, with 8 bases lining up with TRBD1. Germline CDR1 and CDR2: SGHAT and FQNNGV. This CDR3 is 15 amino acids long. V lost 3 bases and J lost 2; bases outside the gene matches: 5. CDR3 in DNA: TGTGCCAGCAGCTTTAGGCGGACAGGGAACTATGGCTACACCTTC. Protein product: CASSFRRTGNYGYTF.

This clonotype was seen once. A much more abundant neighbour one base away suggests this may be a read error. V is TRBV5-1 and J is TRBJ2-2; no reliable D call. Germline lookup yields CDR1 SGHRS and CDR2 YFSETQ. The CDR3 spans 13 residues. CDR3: CAGSLSYTGELFF. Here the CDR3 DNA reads TGCGCCGGCAGCTTGTCGTACACCGGGGAGCTGTTTTTT.

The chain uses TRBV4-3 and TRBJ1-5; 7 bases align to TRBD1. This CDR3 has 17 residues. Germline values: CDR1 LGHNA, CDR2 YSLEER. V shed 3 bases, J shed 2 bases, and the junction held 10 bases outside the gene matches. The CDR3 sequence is CASSHAQGRLGNQPQHF. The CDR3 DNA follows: TGCGCCAGCAGCCATGCACAGGGGAGGCTAGGCAATCAGCCCCAGCATTTT.

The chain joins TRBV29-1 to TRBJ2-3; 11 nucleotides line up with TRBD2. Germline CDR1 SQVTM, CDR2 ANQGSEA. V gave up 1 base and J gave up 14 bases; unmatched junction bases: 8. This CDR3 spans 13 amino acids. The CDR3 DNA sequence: TGCAGCGTTGAAGTCGATAGCGGGAGGGCCCCGTATTTT. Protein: CSVEVDSGRAPYF.

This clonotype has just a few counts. DNA for the CDR3: TGTGCCAGCAATTACAGGGGACGAGGGGACGAGCAGTACTTC. Residues: CASNYRGRGDEQYF. The chain uses TRBV19 and TRBJ2-7, with 7 bases that match TRBD1. The V gene end was trimmed by 9 bases and the J gene end by 5 bases; junction bases not matched to a gene: 13. In germline, CDR1 is LNHDA, CDR2 SQIVND (reference sequence). The CDR3 consists of 14 residues.

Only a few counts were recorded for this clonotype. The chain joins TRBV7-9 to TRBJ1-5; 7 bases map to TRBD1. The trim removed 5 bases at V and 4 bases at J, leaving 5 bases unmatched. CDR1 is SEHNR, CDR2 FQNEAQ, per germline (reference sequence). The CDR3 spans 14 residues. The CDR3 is CASSGGGWNQPQHF. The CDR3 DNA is TGTGCCAGCAGCGGAGGGGGCTGGAATCAGCCCCAGCATTTT.

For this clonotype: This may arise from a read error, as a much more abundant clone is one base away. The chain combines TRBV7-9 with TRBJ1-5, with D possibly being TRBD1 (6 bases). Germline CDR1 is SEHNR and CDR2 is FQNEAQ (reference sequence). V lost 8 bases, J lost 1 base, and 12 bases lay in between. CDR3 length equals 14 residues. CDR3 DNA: TGTGCCAGCGGCTCGGGACACAGCAATCAGCCCCAGCATTTT. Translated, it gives CASGSGHSNQPQHF.

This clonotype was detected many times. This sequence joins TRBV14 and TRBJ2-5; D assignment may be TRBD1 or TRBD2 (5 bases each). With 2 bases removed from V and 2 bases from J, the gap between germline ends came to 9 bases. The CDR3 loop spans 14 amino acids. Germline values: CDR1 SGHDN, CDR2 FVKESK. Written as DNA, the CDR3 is TGTGCCAGCAGCCAACTGTGGGGGCAAGAGACCCAGTACTTC. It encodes CASSQLWGQETQYF.

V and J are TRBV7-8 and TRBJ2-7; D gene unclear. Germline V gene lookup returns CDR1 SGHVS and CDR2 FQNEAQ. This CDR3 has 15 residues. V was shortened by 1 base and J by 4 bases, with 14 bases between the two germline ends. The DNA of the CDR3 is TGTGCCAGCAGCTTAGACCCGCCGGCGTCTTACGAGCAGTACTTC. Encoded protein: CASSLDPPASYEQYF.

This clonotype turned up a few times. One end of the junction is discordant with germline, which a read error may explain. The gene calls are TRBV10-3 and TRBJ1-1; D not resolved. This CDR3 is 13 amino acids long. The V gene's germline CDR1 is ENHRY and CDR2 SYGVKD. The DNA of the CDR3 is TGTGCCAGCAGTTACGGGGAGATCACTGAAGCTTTCTTT. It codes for CASSYGEITEAFF.

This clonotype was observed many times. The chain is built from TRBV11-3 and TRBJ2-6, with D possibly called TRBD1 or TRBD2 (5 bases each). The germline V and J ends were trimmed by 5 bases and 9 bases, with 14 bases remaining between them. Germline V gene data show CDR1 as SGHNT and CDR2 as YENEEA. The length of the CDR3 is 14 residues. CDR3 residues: CASSRGVRVNVLTF. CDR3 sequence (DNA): TGTGCCAGCAGCCGGGGCGTTCGTGTCAACGTCCTGACTTTC.

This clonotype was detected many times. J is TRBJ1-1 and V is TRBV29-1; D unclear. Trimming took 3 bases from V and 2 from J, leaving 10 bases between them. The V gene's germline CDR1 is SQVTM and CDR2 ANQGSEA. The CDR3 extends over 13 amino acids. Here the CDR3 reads CSVDAGVNTEAFF. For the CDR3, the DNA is TGCAGCGTTGACGCCGGGGTTAACACTGAAGCTTTCTTT.